The clone carrying this T cell receptor beta chain was found a few times. Sequencing used immunoSEQ multiplex PCR; TCRdb keeps in-frame clones, though not all of them. The table lists 300,000 to 350,000 clones, around 85% of them singletons. The data are from a study of Ad26.COV2.S vaccination and SARS-CoV-2 variants. Across the study: Donor got 5x10^10 or 1x10^11 viral particles of Ad26.COV2.S.

The treatment was: some 20 received Ad26.COV2.S at low or high dose, single or two shots; about 5 received placebo; per-sample allocation not given. Specimens were obtained on day 63 following the first vaccine or placebo injection. The source was peripheral blood, collected in a trial of Ad26.COV2.S vaccine versus placebo. The receptor's source is a person between 18 and 60 years old who received the Ad26.COV2.S COVID-19 vaccine or a placebo.

CDR3 sequence reads: CASSRQEGAEAFF. Here the CDR3 DNA reads TGTGCCAGCAGCCGACAGGAGGGCGCTGAAGCTTTCTTT. This chain connects TRBV5-8 to TRBJ1-1; tentative D call: TRBD1 (6 bases). Germline-derived CDR1 and CDR2 are SGHTS and YDEGEE. Trimming took off 4 bases at V and 6 bases at J, with 13 bases between the two ends. This CDR3 is built from 13 residues. Full variable domain (outside the CDR3, taken from reference TRBV5-8 and TRBJ1-1): EAGVTQSPTHLIKTRGQQATLRCSPISGHTSVYWYQQALGLGLQFLLWYDEGEERNRGNFPPRFSGRQFPNYSSELNVNALELEDSALYLCASSRQEGAEAFFGQGTRLTVV.